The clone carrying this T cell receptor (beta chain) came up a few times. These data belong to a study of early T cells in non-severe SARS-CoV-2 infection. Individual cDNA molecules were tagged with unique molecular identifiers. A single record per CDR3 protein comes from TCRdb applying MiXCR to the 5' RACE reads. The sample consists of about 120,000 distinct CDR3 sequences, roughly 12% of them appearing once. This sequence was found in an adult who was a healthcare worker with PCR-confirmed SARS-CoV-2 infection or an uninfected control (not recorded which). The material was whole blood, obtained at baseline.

The CDR3 region has the DNA TGTGCCAGCAGTGATACGGGGGGGCCTGGAGAGACCCAGTACTTC. It encodes CASSDTGGPGETQYF. The gene calls are TRBV25-1 and TRBJ2-5; 8 positions agree with TRBD2. Unmatched junction bases numbered 7, after V lost 3 bases and J lost 4 bases. Germline values: CDR1 MGHDK, CDR2 SYGVNS. The length of the CDR3 is 15 residues.